This T cell receptor (beta chain) was documented in a study of PD-L1 blockade in urothelial cancer. Time point noted: pretreatment peripheral blood. The number of samples from each patient was between 1 and 8, taken pretreatment and on-treatment. This table comes from immunoSEQ multiplex PCR, and its TCRdb copy is limited to in-frame clones, with some not included. Of about 130,000 clones in the sample, approximately 84% were seen once. Per germline, CDR1 LNHDA and CDR2 SQIVND (reference sequence). After removal of 9 bases from V and 6 bases from J, the junction contained 22 bases not matched to a gene. The CDR3 is made up of 17 amino acids.

This clonotype was obtained from a man aged 45-65 years with urothelial cancer. The sample consisted of PBMCs, taken around atezolizumab (anti-PD-L1) treatment. The rearrangement joins TRBV19 to TRBJ2-7, with 8 nucleotides matching TRBD2. CDR3 amino acids: CASSREALNSGTLEQYF. In DNA, the CDR3 is TGTGCCAGCTCTAGGGAGGCCCTGAATAGCGGGACTCTCGAGCAGTACTTC.